This T cell receptor beta chain was identified in a study of graft-versus-host responses after intestinal transplantation. In the study overall: The transplants performed in recipients were multivisceral, liver-intestinal, or isolated intestinal. Following induction with anti-thymocyte globulin, all recipients were given tacrolimus and steroids for three to four years.

Study results and limitations: The study found high graft-versus-host to host-versus-graft clonal ratios in allografts of patients with graft-donor T cell macrochimerism. The authors found GvH clones in recipient marrow, some appearing first in ileum or blood.

Points on this clone: The antigen is unknown.

The assay was immunoSEQ multiplex PCR, and TCRdb's table has in-frame clones only and misses some. The sample carries roughly 120,000 clones, 80% to 95% recorded once. V lost 6 bases to trimming and J lost 8 bases, with 26 bases between them. CDR1 MNHEY and CDR2 SMNVEV come from the germline V gene (reference sequence). CDR3 length equals 17 residues. This clonotype was sampled from a human donor who received an intestinal transplant. The sample here was unstimulated CD8+ T cells sorted from spleen or lymph node cells, taken before intestinal transplant. The gene calls are TRBV27 and TRBJ2-1; TRBD2 might be the D (5 bases). The CDR3 here is CASRGYGSAAAPYEQFF. The CDR3 DNA follows: TGTGCCAGCAGGGGATATGGCTCAGCAGCGGCCCCATATGAGCAGTTCTTC.